Below, 14 T cell receptor beta chains from the same sample are listed, as sequenced in a study of blood T cell repertoires in COVID-19. The table came from immunoSEQ multiplex PCR; TCRdb's copy has only in-frame clones and leaves some out. The sample holds 150,000 to 200,000 clones; nearly 90% are singletons and the top ten take 20% to 25%. Sequencing input: peripheral blood. All receptors derive from a man between 60 and 75 years old with active or convalescent COVID-19.

V is TRBV5-1 and J is TRBJ1-6; D is unresolved. V lost 0 bases and J lost 6, with 13 bases in between. Germline CDR1 is SGHRS and CDR2 is YFSETQ. This CDR3 spans 16 amino acids. The CDR3 DNA reads as TGCGCCAGCAGCTTGGCCGTCGGGAGCACTAATTCACCCCTCCACTTT. It translates to CASSLAVGSTNSPLHF.

The chain recombines TRBV7-9 with TRBJ1-1; D unclear. V was clipped by 0 bases and J by 3 bases, with 8 bases between them. The CDR3 totals 14 residues. Germline V gene lookup returns CDR1 SEHNR and CDR2 FQNEAQ (reference sequence). This CDR3 reads CASSLAARDTEAFF. DNA of the CDR3: TGTGCCAGCAGCTTAGCGGCGCGGGACACTGAAGCTTTCTTT.

Points on this clone: The same CDR3 also results from other DNA sequences found in this sample. The V and J genes are TRBV7-3 and TRBJ2-5; 8 bases agree with TRBD2. The CDR3 consists of 14 residues. Germline-derived CDR1 and CDR2 are SGHTA and FQGTGA. J was trimmed by 4 bases and V by 5 bases; bases with no gene match: 6. The CDR3: CASSPGTSGETQYF. In DNA form, the CDR3 reads TGTGCCAGCAGCCCAGGGACTAGTGGAGAGACCCAGTACTTC.

V usage is TRBV29-1 and J usage is TRBJ2-5, with 8 bases aligning to TRBD2. V was pared by 6 bases and J by 1 base, with 4 bases of the junction left unmatched. Germline values: CDR1 SQVTM, CDR2 ANQGSEA. The CDR3 covers 13 residues. CDR3 nucleotide sequence: TGCAGCGTGATCAGCGGGGGCCAAGAGACCCAGTACTTC. Translated: CSVISGGQETQYF.

V is TRBV19 and J is TRBJ2-5, with D maybe TRBD2 (6 bases). V dropped 8 bases and J dropped 5 bases, with 18 bases sitting between them. The CDR3 has 14 amino acids. Looked up from germline, CDR1 is LNHDA and CDR2 is SQIVND (reference sequence). The CDR3: CASGRGVPGETQYF. CDR3 DNA: TGTGCCAGTGGCCGCGGGGTACCGGGGGAGACCCAGTACTTC.

This chain connects TRBV19 to TRBJ1-3; 9 nucleotides agree with TRBD1. J was trimmed by 0 bases and V by 7 bases; bases with no gene match: 7. The CDR3 has 16 amino acids. Germline V CDR1 and CDR2: LNHDA, SQIVND (reference sequence). The CDR3 is CASISTGGYSGNTIYF. CDR3 nucleotides: TGTGCCAGTATTTCGACAGGGGGATACTCTGGAAACACCATATATTTT.

J is TRBJ1-2 and V is TRBV19, with D possibly TRBD1 on 5 matching bases. CDR1 is LNHDA, CDR2 SQIVND, per germline (reference sequence). This CDR3 contains 14 residues. Between the trimmed V and J ends, which lost 5 bases and 8 bases, there was a span of 18 bases. The CDR3 here is CASSFWGSGGGYTF. For the CDR3, the DNA is TGTGCCAGTAGTTTCTGGGGGTCGGGAGGAGGCTACACCTTC. Full variable domain (remainder filled in from reference TRBV19 and TRBJ1-2): DGGITQSPKYLFRKEGQNVTLSCEQNLNHDAMYWYRQDPGQGLRLIYYSQIVNDFQKGDIAEGYSVSREKKESFPLTVTSAQKNPTAFYLCASSFWGSGGGYTFGSGTRLTVV.

This rearrangement joins TRBV10-3 to TRBJ2-3; a possible D gene is TRBD2 (5 bases). Trimming took 9 bases from V and 6 from J, leaving 16 bases between them. Germline-derived CDR1 and CDR2 are ENHRY and SYGVKD. This CDR3 has 13 amino acids. CDR3 sequence reads: CAIQGSGWDTQYF. In DNA, the CDR3 is TGTGCCATACAAGGTTCGGGGTGGGATACGCAGTATTTT.

The chain combines TRBV5-1 with TRBJ1-4; D is unresolved. Trimming left V 0 bases short and J 8 bases short, with 11 bases between. CDR1 is SGHRS, CDR2 YFSETQ, per germline. The CDR3 consists of 14 residues. CDR3 bases: TGCGCCAGCAGCTTGGGTTGGGGAGGAGAAAAACTGTTTTTT. Translated, it gives CASSLGWGGEKLFF.

The V call is TRBV5-4, the J call TRBJ1-2; 8 bases line up with TRBD1. Germline lookup yields CDR1 SGHNT and CDR2 YYREEE (reference sequence). Unmatched junction bases numbered 8, after V lost 2 bases and J lost 8 bases. The CDR3 is made up of 14 amino acids. The CDR3 DNA is TGTGCCAGCAGCTTCTCAGGGGGCGCGGAGGGCTACACCTTC. Protein sequence: CASSFSGGAEGYTF.

The chain recombines TRBV6-5 with TRBJ1-2, with no clear D. The CDR3 has 13 residues. V was clipped by 6 bases and J by 8 bases, with 16 bases between them. Germline loops: CDR1 MNHEY, CDR2 SVGAGI. DNA for the CDR3: TGTGCCAGCAGGATCTCCGCGGATATCGGCTACACCTTC. This codes for CASRISADIGYTF.

The CDR3 DNA reads TGTGCCAGCAGCCACTTAGGGACAGGGAGATCCTATGGCTACACCTTC. Translating it yields CASSHLGTGRSYGYTF. The chain is built from TRBV5-6 and TRBJ1-2; 9 bases match TRBD1. The trim removed 4 bases at V and 4 bases at J, leaving 11 bases unmatched. Germline V gene data show CDR1 as SGHDT and CDR2 as YYEEEE. This CDR3 region has 16 residues.

This clone was seen just once. This chain joins TRBV27 and TRBJ2-1; 9 nucleotides line up with TRBD2. Germline V gene lookup returns CDR1 MNHEY and CDR2 SMNVEV (reference sequence). The V segment lost 7 bases and the J segment 2 bases; nucleotides outside the gene matches: 9. This CDR3 is built from 16 residues. The CDR3 DNA reads TGTGCCAGCACCACCGGGCGGGGGGGGGCCTACAATGAGCAGTTCTTC. This gives the protein CASTTGRGGAYNEQFF.

The chain is built from TRBV24-1 and TRBJ2-1; D uncertain. The germline V gene has CDR1 KGHDR and CDR2 SFDVKD. This CDR3 has 16 amino acids. V lost 2 bases, J lost 0 bases, and 10 bases lay in between. CDR3 sequence: CATSDSLATSYNEQFF. The CDR3 DNA reads TGTGCCACCAGTGATTCATTGGCCACCTCCTACAATGAGCAGTTCTTC.